Sequencing of this T cell receptor (beta chain) was carried out in a study of T cells in Graves' hyperthyroidism and ophthalmopathy. Overall study results and limits: Ophthalmopathy stood apart from stable hyperthyroidism in a 13 V-J model.

Researchers amplified the TCR beta CDR3 regions from RNA transcripts. A first-round RT-PCR of the TCR CDR3 used the HTBI primer set. TCRdb recomputed calls from the multiplex PCR reads with MiXCR, one row per CDR3 protein. The sample contains 800,000 or so distinct CDR3 sequences, over 35% of which appear only once. A word on this clonotype: What it binds is unknown.

If no ophthalmopathy progression occurred within 18 months, Graves' hyperthyroidism was stable. Patients having uncontrolled infection, another autoimmune disease, pregnancy or lactation were not included. PBMCs stemmed from less than 13 ml fresh peripheral blood. The sequence derives from a young man with Graves' hyperthyroidism. Sequencing was done on a sample of blood.

The CDR3 DNA is TGTGCCAGCAGCTCCCCGGGACAGGGGCCTGAAGCTTTCTTT. This translates into CASSSPGQGPEAFF. The V call is TRBV7-8, the J call TRBJ1-1; 10 bases are shared with TRBD1. Germline CDR1 is SGHVS and CDR2 is FQNEAQ. After removal of 4 bases from V and 6 bases from J, the junction contained 5 bases not matched to a gene. CDR3 length equals 14 residues.